Presented here are 27 T cell receptor beta chains from one specimen sequenced in a study of monozygotic twins with cystic fibrosis. Assay used: immunoSEQ multiplex PCR; TCRdb lists only in-frame clones, some missing. The sample contains 15,000 to 25,000 clones, about 89% of which appear only once. The material sequenced was blood. These receptors all come from a girl aged 2 to 9 with cystic fibrosis.

The V call is TRBV5-4, the J call TRBJ2-3; D remains unclear. CDR3 length: 13 amino acids. The V end was cut by 0 bases, the J end by 6 bases, with 8 bases between. CDR1 is SGHNT, CDR2 YYREEE, per germline (reference sequence). CDR3 sequence: CASSLVEADTQYF. The CDR3, as DNA: TGTGCCAGCAGCTTGGTTGAGGCCGATACGCAGTATTTT.

The chain carries TRBV28 and TRBJ2-6; perhaps TRBD1 as D (6 bases). The CDR3 loop spans 15 amino acids. V shed 8 bases and J shed 1 base, with 12 bases lying between them. The germline V gene has CDR1 MDHEN and CDR2 SYDVKM. CDR3 DNA sequence: TGTGCCAGCGAGTTAGGACAGTCTGGGGCCAACGTCCTGACTTTC. It is translated as CASELGQSGANVLTF.

The rearrangement uses TRBV2 and TRBJ2-1; D may be TRBD1 (5 bases). The CDR3 totals 11 residues. Per germline, CDR1 SNHLY and CDR2 FYNNEI. Trimming pared 11 bases from V and 3 bases from J, leaving 8 bases between. CDR3: CASDSYNEQFF. Written as DNA, the CDR3 is TGTGCCTCCGACAGCTACAATGAGCAGTTCTTC.

V usage is TRBV7-9 and J usage is TRBJ2-7; a weak D match, TRBD2 (5 bases). Germline V gives CDR1 SEHNR, CDR2 FQNEAQ (reference sequence). The CDR3 consists of 14 residues. V lost 1 base and J 3 bases, leaving 10 bases between the germline ends. CDR3 in DNA: TGTGCCAGCAGCTTAGGGACTGGTTACTACGAGCAGTACTTC. Amino acid sequence: CASSLGTGYYEQYF.

The chain joins TRBV5-4 to TRBJ1-1, with D perhaps matching TRBD1 (6 bases). Germline assignment: CDR1 SGHNT and CDR2 YYREEE (reference sequence). The V end was cut by 4 bases, the J end by 0 bases, with 22 bases between. CDR3 size: 18 residues. The CDR3 DNA reads as TGTGCCAGCAGCCCTACTGACAGGAGCGACCTTATGAACACTGAAGCTTTCTTT. As protein: CASSPTDRSDLMNTEAFF.

This clone was observed a few times. This chain connects TRBV4-2 to TRBJ2-2; D gene ambiguous. The V gene lost 0 bases and the J gene lost 1 base, with 6 bases spanning the gap. This CDR3 comprises 15 residues. Germline V gene data show CDR1 as LGHNA and CDR2 as YNFKEQ. The CDR3 sequence is CASSQDYLNTGELFF. The CDR3 nucleotides are TGTGCCAGCAGCCAAGATTACCTGAACACCGGGGAGCTGTTTTTT.

This clone was detected a few times. The gene calls are TRBV30 and TRBJ1-2, with D possibly being TRBD1 (5 bases). CDR1 GTSNPN and CDR2 SVGIG come from the germline V gene (reference sequence). The CDR3 is made up of 11 amino acids. V was pared by 2 bases and J by 8 bases, with 9 bases between. CDR3 bases: TGTGCCTGGAGTTCGGCAGGGGGCTACACCTTC. Its translation is CAWSSAGGYTF.

This clone was picked up a small number of times. J is TRBJ1-1 and V is TRBV20-1; TRBD1 matches at 7 bases. CDR1 DFQATT and CDR2 SNEGSKA come from the germline V gene (reference sequence). The junction had 8 bases not matched to a gene; V was cut back by 6 bases and J by 10 bases. The CDR3 sequence is 11 residues long. The DNA for the CDR3 is TGCAGTGCCCTAGGACAGGCTGGAGCTTTCTTT. It translates to CSALGQAGAFF.

The chain links TRBV4-1 to TRBJ2-3, with a weak D call TRBD2 (5 bases). Germline assignment: CDR1 MGHRA and CDR2 YSYEKL. V gave up 1 base and J gave up 3 bases, with 11 bases separating them. The CDR3 is 15 amino acids. CDR3 amino acids: CASSQASIGTDTQYF. As DNA, the CDR3 is TGCGCCAGCAGCCAAGCTAGCATTGGTACAGATACGCAGTATTTT.

V and J are TRBV29-1 and TRBJ2-3, with D possibly being TRBD1 (5 bases). CDR1 is SQVTM, CDR2 ANQGSEA, per germline. V lost 7 bases to trimming and J lost 4 bases, with 6 bases between them. CDR3 length equals 10 residues. CDR3 region: CSGTSDTQYF. The CDR3 DNA reads TGCAGCGGGACATCAGATACGCAGTATTTT.

This chain links TRBV19 with TRBJ1-1; weak D call: TRBD1 (5 bases). This CDR3 has 14 residues. Germline CDR1 and CDR2: LNHDA and SQIVND (reference sequence). The V end was cut by 5 bases, the J end by 1 base, with 11 bases between. The CDR3 coding sequence is TGTGCCAGTAGTCCCTGGGGGTCGAACACTGAAGCTTTCTTT. Protein: CASSPWGSNTEAFF.

The V gene is TRBV27, the J gene TRBJ1-2; 7 positions match TRBD1. Germline CDR1 reads MNHEY; CDR2 reads SMNVEV (reference sequence). The CDR3 has 14 amino acids. The ends lost 4 bases at V and 8 bases at J; junction bases unmatched: 10. CDR3 nucleotide sequence: TGTGCCAGCAGTTCCTCTGACAGGGTTGTAGGCTACACCTTC. Translating it yields CASSSSDRVVGYTF.

The rearrangement joins TRBV14 to TRBJ2-3; D gene ambiguous. This CDR3 is 16 amino acids long. With 0 bases removed from V and 0 bases from J, the gap between germline ends came to 10 bases. Germline V CDR1 and CDR2: SGHDN, FVKESK. The CDR3 bases are TGTGCCAGCAGCCAAGAGTCAGCAATCAGCACAGATACGCAGTATTTT. Translating it yields CASSQESAISTDTQYF.

This sequence joins TRBV6-5 and TRBJ1-2; 8 bases are a match to TRBD1. The germline gives CDR1 MNHEY, CDR2 SVGAGI. V shed 5 bases, J shed 5 bases, and the junction held 10 bases outside the gene matches. The CDR3 sequence is 15 residues long. CDR3 bases: TGTGCCAGCAGTAACCTAGGACAGGGTTTATATGGCTACACCTTC. This codes for CASSNLGQGLYGYTF.

The chain is built from TRBV7-2 and TRBJ2-1; D ambiguous. The germline V and J ends were trimmed by 2 bases and 10 bases, with 12 bases remaining between them. Germline-derived CDR1 and CDR2 are SGHTA and FQGNSA. This CDR3 region has 13 residues. Written as DNA, the CDR3 is TGTGCCAGCAGCTTAACTGCCTCTCGCGAGCAGTTCTTC. As protein: CASSLTASREQFF.

The rearrangement uses TRBV28 and TRBJ2-7; 13 bases map to TRBD2. Trimming removed 5 bases from V and 0 bases from J; junction bases left unmatched: 4. Looked up from germline, CDR1 is MDHEN and CDR2 is SYDVKM. This CDR3 spans 16 amino acids. DNA of the CDR3: TGTGCCAGCAGTCCCTGGACTAGCGGGAGCTCCTACGAGCAGTACTTC. Residues: CASSPWTSGSSYEQYF.

This clone was seen a single time. The DNA of the CDR3 is TGTGCCAGCAGCGAGGACTACCAAGAGACCCAGTACTTC. This gives the protein CASSEDYQETQYF. The chain is built from TRBV11-2 and TRBJ2-5; possible D gene TRBD2, 5 bases. Germline V gene lookup returns CDR1 SGHAT and CDR2 FQNNGV. Trimming left V 5 bases short and J 0 bases short, with 7 bases between. This CDR3 is built from 13 residues.

The rearrangement uses TRBV28 and TRBJ1-1; TRBD1 matches at 8 bases. CDR1 and CDR2 from the germline V gene are MDHEN and SYDVKM. J lost 5 bases, V lost 5 bases, and 7 bases had no gene match. The length of the CDR3 is 14 residues. The CDR3 coding sequence is TGTGCCAGCAGTACCAGACAGGGGTTGACTGAAGCTTTCTTT. Its translation: CASSTRQGLTEAFF.

This chain connects TRBV5-1 to TRBJ2-5; D uncertain. The CDR3 length is 14 residues. Germline assignment: CDR1 SGHRS and CDR2 YFSETQ. Trimming pared 2 bases from V and 4 bases from J, leaving 12 bases between. This CDR3 reads CASSFRAAIETQYF. The DNA for the CDR3 is TGCGCCAGCAGCTTTAGGGCGGCGATAGAGACCCAGTACTTC.

J is TRBJ1-4 and V is TRBV7-9; D remains unclear. The CDR3 spans 14 residues. V lost 4 bases to trimming and J lost 4 bases, with 10 bases between them. Germline V gene sequence: CDR1 SEHNR, CDR2 FQNEAQ (reference sequence). The CDR3 protein is CASSSRALNEKLFF. The CDR3 DNA follows: TGTGCCAGCAGCTCCCGGGCCCTTAATGAAAAACTGTTTTTT.

This clone was counted once. This chain uses TRBV21-1 with TRBJ1-3; the table's D call of TRBD1 was not tested on the DNA. TRBV21-1 constitutes a pseudogene. The CDR3 has 16 amino acids. CDR3 residues: CASSIMVQHARNTIYF. DNA for the CDR3: TGTGCCAGCAGCATTATGGTACAACACGCACGAAACACCATATATTTT.

This chain uses TRBV28 with TRBJ1-1, with TRBD1 as a possible D gene (6 bases). Germline V gene lookup returns CDR1 MDHEN and CDR2 SYDVKM. The CDR3 length is 16 residues. Trimming pared 5 bases from V and 6 bases from J, leaving 22 bases between. The CDR3 bases are TGTGCCAGCAGTCTAGGGATCAGGGGTTTAAGGGCTGAAGCTTTCTTT. This translates into CASSLGIRGLRAEAFF.

The chain employs TRBV4-1 and TRBJ2-5; no definite D call. V shed 5 bases and J shed 4 bases, with 11 bases lying between them. The CDR3 contains 13 residues. The V gene's germline CDR1 is MGHRA and CDR2 YSYEKL. DNA for the CDR3: TGCGCCAGCAGCTTAACGGAAGGAGAGACCCAGTACTTC. This codes for CASSLTEGETQYF.

The J gene is TRBJ1-3, the V gene TRBV10-3, with D hard to call. Trimming took off 6 bases at V and 5 bases at J, with 17 bases between the two ends. Germline V lookup: CDR1 ENHRY, CDR2 SYGVKD. The CDR3 length is 15 residues. In DNA form, the CDR3 reads TGTGCCATCAGACCGGCCGGGGAATCCCGAAACACCATATATTTT. It translates to CAIRPAGESRNTIYF.

The chain uses TRBV4-2 and TRBJ2-3; 12 bases map to TRBD2. Germline CDR1 and CDR2: LGHNA and YNFKEQ. The CDR3 length is 16 residues. Germline trimming cut 2 bases from V and 6 bases from J; bases unmatched to any gene: 6. CDR3 in DNA: TGTGCCAGCAGCCAACTACTAGCGGGAGGTTCCGATACGCAGTATTTT. Protein product: CASSQLLAGGSDTQYF.

The chain links TRBV28 to TRBJ1-5; D not resolved. Germline lookup yields CDR1 MDHEN and CDR2 SYDVKM. Trimming removed 8 bases from V and 4 bases from J, with 15 bases in between. The CDR3 runs 14 residues. The DNA of the CDR3 is TGTGCCAGCCTCGACCGGGGTAAGAATCAGCCCCAGCATTTT. It yields the protein CASLDRGKNQPQHF.

The J gene is TRBJ2-7, the V gene TRBV7-3, with D unclear. The CDR3 totals 14 residues. CDR1 is SGHTA, CDR2 FQGTGA, per germline. Trimming removed 0 bases from V and 5 bases from J, with 11 bases in between. CDR3 sequence (DNA): TGTGCCAGCAGCTTAACTCACAGATCAGACGAGCAGTACTTC. This encodes CASSLTHRSDEQYF.